The present T cell receptor (beta chain) was sequenced within a study of CD8+CD57+ T cells in acquired aplastic anemia. Study information: Sorted cells (CD4+ and CD8+) yielded DNA amounts that averaged approximately 3.1 ug.

This clonotype was seen only once. Its antigen is not identified. Study-level points and caveats: Comparison of patients with controls identified roughly 27 shared CD8+ CDR3 sequences. CD8+ Simpson's diversity did not differ significantly between patients and controls.

CDR1 is MGHDK and CDR2 is SYGVNS in the germline V gene. The CDR3 consists of 15 residues. The J segment lost 0 bases and the V segment lost 6 bases, leaving 8 bases of the junction unmatched. Previously, flow cytometry had revealed CD8+CD57+ cell expansion in the patients chosen for sequencing. Blood sampling was performed on the patients, and none of them had received therapy by then. The TCR beta profiling, which covered VDJ combination and CDR3 sequence, was carried out using genomic DNA as the template. From the reads, TCRdb called clonotypes with MiXCR, one entry per CDR3 protein. The sample consists of more than 150,000 distinct CDR3 sequences, approximately 52% of them appearing once.

Sequencing was carried out using sorted CD4+, CD8+, or CD8+CD57+ T cells (not recorded which) from PBMCs. This receptor was obtained from a human donor with aplastic anemia. The chain recombines TRBV25-1 with TRBJ2-7, with 7 bases lining up with TRBD1. CDR3 nucleotide sequence: TGTGCCAGCAGCCAATCCGGGACAGCCTCCTACGAGCAGTACTTC. Its translation is CASSQSGTASYEQYF.